This T cell receptor (beta chain) appears in the sequencing data of a study of PD-1 blockade in mismatch repair-deficient tumors. Comments on this clone: Its specificity is unknown.

Study-level points and caveats: Tumor-resident clones, often absent from pretreatment blood, expanded after pembrolizumab and then contracted.

The table came from immunoSEQ multiplex PCR; TCRdb's copy has only in-frame clones and leaves some out. Of more than 85,000 clones in the sample, 82% are singletons; the top ten hold roughly 6.3%. TCRs were sequenced from a few patients responding to pembrolizumab. The receptor was derived from an adult with mismatch repair-deficient cancer. This material consisted of peripheral blood, taken 35 to 37 weeks after starting pembrolizumab.

CDR3: CASSVGKENEKLFF. The DNA of the CDR3 is TGTGCCAGCAGCGTAGGAAAGGAGAATGAAAAACTGTTTTTT. The rearrangement joins TRBV9 to TRBJ1-4; no clear D. The germline gives CDR1 SGDLS, CDR2 YYNGEE. This CDR3 has 14 amino acids. Trimming cost V 0 bases and J 5 bases, with 8 bases left between them.